This T cell receptor beta chain comes out of a study of blood T cell repertoires in COVID-19 (TCRdb year 2020). As for the study more broadly: Samples covering the acute and convalescent phases of COVID-19 were provided by collaborators in the United States, Italy and Spain. Where HLA class I and class II types were available, the types were taken from metadata supplied by the sample provider, not from assay-based typing. Subjects who had been exposed to COVID-19, were actively infected with it, or had recovered from it provided the deeply sampled blood TCRbeta repertoires that made up the dataset. The samples were drawn from two sources: the first 160 participants of the ongoing ImmuneRACE study, and 1,000 to 1,500 subjects contributed by 6 global collaborators. A freely available public database, intended as a resource for researchers studying the immune response to SARS-CoV-2, is where the repertoires were released. The material from the prospective study consisted of cDNA or gDNA derived from T cells, B-cell-depleted T cells, or PBMCs. A de-identified subject ID, COVID-19 status, age in years and sex were almost always included in the sample metadata.

In the case of this clone: The target of this receptor is not known. There are no base qualities to consult, and no much larger clone falls within one base. The identical CDR3 is also encoded by other nucleotide sequences in the sample.

In the prospective study, participants were about 18 to 95 years old, resided in 24 geographic areas of the United States, and were enrolled through a virtual design. In the prospective study, cohorts were assigned on the basis of participant-reported clinical history obtained from a screening survey and a study questionnaire. Exposed participants were defined as having been in contact with someone with a PCR-confirmed or clinician-diagnosed COVID-19 case within 2 weeks of study entry. Mobile phlebotomists in the prospective study collected whole blood, serum and a nasopharyngeal or oropharyngeal swab from every participant. Over an approximately 2-month period, participants in the prospective study had the option of providing additional blood draws and questionnaires. Prospective study blood samples were shipped either frozen or at room temperature before DNA extraction. TCRbeta CDR3 regions were amplified from genomic DNA using the immunoSEQ Assay, a bias-controlled multiplex PCR. As for the original processing: Within the assay, amplification of reference gene primers was used to estimate how many nucleated cells each sample contained. To quantify the absolute abundance of each unique TCRbeta CDR3 rearrangement, sequence reads were collapsed and filtered. For each sample, productive Simpson clonality was calculated as the square root of Simpson's diversity index across productive rearrangements. What TCRdb holds here is the immuneACCESS table cut down to in-frame rearrangements. Part of the clones is not present; checked against another copy, under half of the missing clones reflect an unresolved V gene, and the others are unexplained. V and J calls and clone size are as listed in that table; D and trimming were resolved from the DNA. The sample data list nearly 300,000 clones, and 89% of these were observed just once. The biggest ten clones account for roughly 2.8% of the sample.

V loses 1 base of germline sequence and J loses 1 base, and the interval between the two ends is 9 bases. Sequences SEHNR (CDR1) and FQNEAQ (CDR2) are obtained from the germline V gene (reference sequence). The CDR3 spans 15 residues, from the cysteine through the phenylalanine. Only the CDR3 region is kept as DNA, spanning 45 bases read in frame from base 1. Broad study findings and their caveats: The amount of clinical and demographic metadata varied by source and participant and was provided uncurated.

The sample consisted of PBMCs or T cells enriched from blood (not recorded which). The rearrangement joined TRBV7-9 to TRBJ2-3; the D gene is perhaps TRBD2, on 6 matching bases. This clonotype originated in a woman in her forties or fifties who had been exposed to COVID-19. DNA sequence: TGTGCCAGCAGCTTAGTTTCGGGGGGCACAGATACGCAGTATTTT. This translates into CASSLVSGGTDTQYF. The CDR3, completed at both ends by the reference TRBV7-9 and TRBJ2-3 genes, gives the full variable domain DTGVSQNPRHKITKRGQNVTFRCDPISEHNRLYWYRQTLGQGPEFLTYFQNEAQLEKSRLLSDRFSAERPKGSFSTLEIQRTEQGDSAMYLCASSLVSGGTDTQYFGPGTRLTVL.